The following is a T cell receptor beta chain sequence with its context. The target antigen is unknown. Other DNA sequences in the sample encode the same CDR3. Between the trimmed V and J ends, which lost 6 bases and 8 bases, there was a span of 10 bases. Germline V gene lookup returns CDR1 MNHNS and CDR2 SASEGT. This CDR3 has 11 amino acids. The entry originates in a study of cytomegalovirus exposure and HLA in healthy donors. Study-level points and caveats: The authors enumerated over 150 TCR beta chains as linked to cytomegalovirus.

Vbeta (60) and Jbeta (13) primers were used in the PCR. Using immunoSEQ multiplex PCR, the repertoire was profiled, and TCRdb retains in-frame clones only, with some absent. Of some 120,000 clones in the sample, around 9% were seen once. The rearrangement uses TRBV6-1 and TRBJ1-1, with D possibly matching TRBD1 (6 bases). The sample was PBMCs. The sequence was collected from a middle-aged man in good health and CMV-seronegative. In DNA form, the CDR3 reads TGTGCCAGCAGCCAGGGGACCGAAGCTTTCTTT. This gives the protein CASSQGTEAFF.